A single sample is the source of the 30 T cell receptor beta chains below, sequenced in a study of cytomegalovirus exposure and HLA in healthy donors. It was with 60 Vbeta and 13 Jbeta primers that the PCR ran. Generated by immunoSEQ multiplex PCR, the TCRdb table keeps only in-frame clones and is missing some. This listing includes under 90,000 clones. Specimen: PBMCs. The receptors come from a man aged 50-60 years in good health and CMV-seropositive.

The V and J genes are TRBV6-1 and TRBJ2-5; 8 bases are shared with TRBD1. The CDR3 extends over 12 amino acids. The V gene end was trimmed by 4 bases and the J gene end by 9 bases; junction bases not matched to a gene: 4. CDR1 and CDR2 (germline): MNHNS, SASEGT. The CDR3 loop is CASSGTGMAQYF. CDR3 DNA sequence: TGTGCCAGCAGTGGGACAGGGATGGCCCAGTACTTC.

The J gene is TRBJ2-7, the V gene TRBV30, with 7 bases aligning to TRBD1. With 0 bases clipped from V and 3 bases from J, the junction kept 8 bases outside the gene matches. The CDR3 covers 15 residues. Germline CDR1 is GTSNPN and CDR2 is SVGIG (reference sequence). CDR3 sequence reads: CAWSVGQDPDYEQYV. In DNA, the CDR3 is TGTGCCTGGAGTGTAGGACAGGACCCCGACTACGAGCAGTACGTC.

This sequence joins TRBV10-3 and TRBJ1-2; no clear D. This CDR3 region has 14 residues. Looked up from germline, CDR1 is ENHRY and CDR2 is SYGVKD. Trimming removed 5 bases from V and 7 bases from J, with 17 bases in between. In DNA, the CDR3 is TGTGCCATCAGTCGTGCAGGACCGGAGGGTGGCTACACCTTC. This sequence encodes CAISRAGPEGGYTF.

The chain employs TRBV5-4 and TRBJ1-2; the D is unclear. Germline V gene lookup returns CDR1 SGHNT and CDR2 YYREEE (reference sequence). The CDR3 is 14 amino acids. V was trimmed by 4 bases and J by 2 bases, leaving 12 bases between them. CDR3 residues: CASSRGVTNYGYTF. In DNA, the CDR3 is TGTGCCAGCAGCCGCGGCGTGACCAACTATGGCTACACCTTC.

The CDR3: CASSLEQATNYGYTF. The CDR3 DNA is TGTGCCAGCAGCTTAGAACAGGCCACTAACTATGGCTACACCTTC. J is TRBJ1-2 and V is TRBV7-8; maybe TRBD1 (5 bases). V was shortened by 1 base and J by 0 bases, with 9 bases between the two germline ends. Germline loops: CDR1 SGHVS, CDR2 FQNEAQ. This CDR3 is 15 amino acids long.

The genes are TRBV28 and TRBJ2-3; D possibly corresponds to TRBD2 (6 bases). Germline V gives CDR1 MDHEN, CDR2 SYDVKM. This CDR3 is built from 15 residues. V shed 5 bases and J shed 1 base, with 13 bases lying between them. CDR3 coding DNA: TGTGCCAGCAGTCCCCCGGGGGTGGGCACAGATACGCAGTATTTT. This translates into CASSPPGVGTDTQYF.

CDR3 loop: CAANAGTIYTEAFF. CDR3 sequence (DNA): TGTGCCGCCAACGCCGGGACAATCTATACTGAAGCTTTCTTT. The rearrangement links TRBV6-1 to TRBJ1-1; D might be TRBD1 (6 bases). V lost 11 bases and J 5 bases, leaving 21 bases between the germline ends. Germline V gene sequence: CDR1 MNHNS, CDR2 SASEGT. The length of the CDR3 is 14 residues.

J is TRBJ1-5 and V is TRBV4-1; no reliable D call. With 1 base removed from V and 0 bases from J, the gap between germline ends came to 7 bases. The germline CDR1 and CDR2 sequences are MGHRA and YSYEKL. This CDR3 region has 15 residues. The CDR3 spells CASSQGMSSNQPQHF. CDR3 sequence (DNA): TGCGCCAGCAGCCAAGGAATGAGTAGCAATCAGCCCCAGCATTTT.

The J gene is TRBJ2-3, the V gene TRBV5-1, with 9 bases that match TRBD1. V lost 4 bases to trimming and J lost 12 bases; unmatched junction nucleotides: 9. Germline loops: CDR1 SGHRS, CDR2 YFSETQ. The CDR3 extends over 13 amino acids. DNA for the CDR3: TGCGCCAGCAGCCTAACAGGGGGCACAATCCAGTATTTT. Its protein is CASSLTGGTIQYF. Together with reference TRBV5-1 and TRBJ2-3, the CDR3 gives the full variable domain: KAGVTQTPRYLIKTRGQQVTLSCSPISGHRSVSWYQQTPGQGLQFLFEYFSETQRNKGNFPGRFSGRQFSNSRSEMNVSTLELGDSALYLCASSLTGGTIQYFGPGTRLTVL.

A note on this clone: One end of the junction varies from germline; a read error may be responsible. The chain employs TRBV9 and TRBJ1-6; 7 bases align to TRBD1. The CDR3 covers 14 residues. Per germline, CDR1 SGDLS and CDR2 YYNGEE. This CDR3 is CASSVFGQDSPLHF. DNA of the CDR3: TGTGCCAGCAGCGTCTTCGGACAGGATTCGCCCCTCCACTTT.

The rearrangement joins TRBV11-2 to TRBJ2-3; the D gene is possibly TRBD1 (6 bases). From germline, CDR1 is SGHAT and CDR2 FQNNGV. The V gene lost 4 bases and the J gene lost 2 bases, with 16 bases spanning the gap. The CDR3 spans 16 residues. CDR3 region: CASSSSTGTSTDTQYF. Written as DNA, the CDR3 is TGTGCCAGCAGCTCCTCCACAGGGACCTCCACAGATACGCAGTATTTT. The full variable domain, completed using reference TRBV11-2 and TRBJ2-3, is EAGVAQSPRYKIIEKRQSVAFWCNPISGHATLYWYQQILGQGPKLLIQFQNNGVVDDSQLPKDRFSAERLKGVDSTLKIQPAKLEDSAVYLCASSSSTGTSTDTQYFGPGTRLTVL.

The chain couples TRBV5-1 to TRBJ1-2; 8 nucleotides match TRBD1. V lost 4 bases, J lost 4 bases, and 6 bases stayed unmatched. Germline CDR1 is SGHRS and CDR2 is YFSETQ. The CDR3 consists of 14 residues. The CDR3 DNA reads TGCGCCAGCAGCCCGGACAGGGCGGGCTATGGCTACACCTTC. It is translated as CASSPDRAGYGYTF. Looking up the rest from reference TRBV5-1 and TRBJ1-2 gives the full variable domain: KAGVTQTPRYLIKTRGQQVTLSCSPISGHRSVSWYQQTPGQGLQFLFEYFSETQRNKGNFPGRFSGRQFSNSRSEMNVSTLELGDSALYLCASSPDRAGYGYTFGSGTRLTVV.

The J gene is TRBJ1-2, the V gene TRBV6-6, with a tentative D call TRBD1 (6 bases). Germline assignment: CDR1 MNHNY and CDR2 SVGAGI (reference sequence). V shed 3 bases and J shed 2 bases, with 10 bases lying between them. The CDR3 runs 14 residues. Here the CDR3 reads CASSYRGSNYGYTF. In nucleotides, the CDR3 is TGTGCCAGCAGTTATAGGGGGTCCAACTATGGCTACACCTTC.

The J gene is TRBJ1-4, the V gene TRBV14; no definite D call. Trimming cost V 0 bases and J 8 bases, with 10 bases left between them. CDR1 is SGHDN and CDR2 is FVKESK in the germline V gene. The CDR3 runs 14 residues. DNA of the CDR3: TGTGCCAGCAGCCAAGACGAGAGGAGGGAAAAACTGTTTTTT. Protein product: CASSQDERREKLFF.

The chain joins TRBV28 to TRBJ1-2, with 8 bases aligning to TRBD1. The CDR3 has 16 residues. CDR1 and CDR2 (germline): MDHEN, SYDVKM. V shed 6 bases, J shed 5 bases, and the junction held 14 bases outside the gene matches. The CDR3 loop is CASSFGGQVYKYGYTF. CDR3 bases: TGTGCCAGCAGCTTCGGGGGACAGGTCTACAAATATGGCTACACCTTC.

The chain employs TRBV6-1 and TRBJ1-5; tentative D call: TRBD1 (5 bases). Germline CDR1 is MNHNS and CDR2 is SASEGT. V was trimmed by 3 bases and J by 1 base, leaving 10 bases between them. This CDR3 has 15 residues. This CDR3 is CASSEYQGSNQPQHF. The CDR3 DNA is TGTGCCAGCAGTGAGTACCAGGGAAGCAATCAGCCCCAGCATTTT.

V gene TRBV13 combines with J gene TRBJ2-2; tentatively, D is TRBD2 (5 bases). The CDR3 spans 15 residues. The V gene lost 2 bases and the J gene lost 1 base, with 8 bases spanning the gap. The germline CDR1 and CDR2 sequences are PRHDT and FYEKMQ (reference sequence). The CDR3 bases are TGTGCCAGCAGCTTAAATCGGGGGAACACCGGGGAGCTGTTTTTT. As protein: CASSLNRGNTGELFF. Full variable domain (outside the CDR3, taken from reference TRBV13 and TRBJ2-2): AAGVIQSPRHLIKEKRETATLKCYPIPRHDTVYWYQQGPGQDPQFLISFYEKMQSDKGSIPDRFSAQQFSDYHSELNMSSLELGDSALYFCASSLNRGNTGELFFGEGSRLTVL.

The V gene is TRBV10-2, the J gene TRBJ2-5; 7 bases are a match to TRBD2. Germline V lookup: CDR1 WSHSY, CDR2 SAAADI. V lost 5 bases and J lost 5; bases outside the gene matches: 11. The CDR3 length is 15 residues. This CDR3 reads CASSPDVGLGETQYF. The CDR3 DNA sequence: TGCGCCAGCAGTCCAGATGTAGGACTAGGGGAGACCCAGTACTTC.

The genes are TRBV27 and TRBJ2-3, with 7 positions matching TRBD1. Germline lookup yields CDR1 MNHEY and CDR2 SMNVEV (reference sequence). There are 14 residues in the CDR3. The trim removed 5 bases at V and 10 bases at J, leaving 12 bases unmatched. The CDR3 spells CASSPRIRQGPQYF. The DNA of the CDR3 is TGTGCCAGCAGTCCCCGAATAAGACAGGGTCCGCAGTATTTT.

The chain couples TRBV28 to TRBJ2-5; 10 nucleotides agree with TRBD2. Germline loops: CDR1 MDHEN, CDR2 SYDVKM. The CDR3 has 14 residues. J lost 5 bases, V lost 6 bases, and 6 bases had no gene match. The CDR3 region is CASSLSGRRETQYF. CDR3 DNA: TGTGCCAGCAGCCTTAGCGGGAGGAGGGAGACCCAGTACTTC.

The chain joins TRBV27 to TRBJ1-1; D remains unclear. CDR3 size: 14 residues. The V end was cut by 3 bases, the J end by 3 bases, with 11 bases between. Germline assignment: CDR1 MNHEY and CDR2 SMNVEV (reference sequence). The CDR3 loop reads CASSFGTGYTEAFF. CDR3 sequence (DNA): TGTGCCAGCAGTTTTGGAACCGGGTACACTGAAGCTTTCTTT.

The gene calls are TRBV5-4 and TRBJ1-2; 8 nucleotides align to TRBD1. With V trimmed by 3 bases and J by 4 bases, 8 bases remained unmatched. The CDR3 has 15 amino acids. Germline lookup yields CDR1 SGHNT and CDR2 YYREEE (reference sequence). The DNA for the CDR3 is TGTGCCAGCAGCTCACCCGGGACAGGATCCTATGGCTACACCTTC. Translation: CASSSPGTGSYGYTF.

The chain uses TRBV28 and TRBJ2-3; D may be TRBD2 (9 bases). V lost 6 bases, J lost 3 bases, and 25 bases lay in between. The CDR3 length is 18 residues. The germline gives CDR1 MDHEN, CDR2 SYDVKM. The CDR3 sequence: CASRSDRGLSGRTDTQYF. The CDR3 DNA follows: TGTGCCAGCAGAAGCGACAGGGGACTCAGCGGGAGGACAGATACGCAGTATTTT.

This chain joins TRBV19 and TRBJ1-4; D gene ambiguous. Trimming shortened V by 5 bases and J by 8 bases, and 15 bases separated the two germline ends. The CDR3 spans 14 residues. Germline V gene lookup returns CDR1 LNHDA and CDR2 SQIVND (reference sequence). CDR3 DNA: TGTGCCAGTAGTCCCCTCCGGACTGCCGAAAAACTGTTTTTT. The encoded protein is CASSPLRTAEKLFF. Full variable domain (missing parts from reference TRBV19 and TRBJ1-4): DGGITQSPKYLFRKEGQNVTLSCEQNLNHDAMYWYRQDPGQGLRLIYYSQIVNDFQKGDIAEGYSVSREKKESFPLTVTSAQKNPTAFYLCASSPLRTAEKLFFGSGTQLSVL.

This chain joins TRBV6-1 and TRBJ2-3; 8 bases match TRBD1. The length of the CDR3 is 15 residues. Germline trimming cut 7 bases from V and 2 bases from J; bases unmatched to any gene: 8. From germline, CDR1 is MNHNS and CDR2 SASEGT. For the CDR3, the DNA is TGTGCCAGCATTCGGACAGGGAGTATCACAGATACGCAGTATTTT. It specifies CASIRTGSITDTQYF.

The chain joins TRBV6-1 to TRBJ1-4; D may be TRBD1 (6 bases). The CDR3 is 14 residues long. Trimming pared 6 bases from V and 7 bases from J, leaving 15 bases between. Germline CDR1 and CDR2: MNHNS and SASEGT. The CDR3 nucleotides read TGTGCCAGCAGCCCCGGGACAACGGGTGAAAAACTGTTTTTT. It is translated as CASSPGTTGEKLFF.

The rearrangement uses TRBV5-1 and TRBJ2-5, with 11 bases matching TRBD1. The CDR3 extends over 17 amino acids. After removal of 4 bases from V and 5 bases from J, the junction contained 13 bases not matched to a gene. Germline values: CDR1 SGHRS, CDR2 YFSETQ. The CDR3 sequence is CASSKVTGTGGIETQYF. DNA for the CDR3: TGCGCCAGCAGCAAGGTTACCGGGACAGGGGGTATCGAGACCCAGTACTTC.

This chain connects TRBV5-1 to TRBJ2-7; TRBD1 agrees at 9 bases. The CDR3 runs to 15 residues. Germline assignment: CDR1 SGHRS and CDR2 YFSETQ. V was clipped by 4 bases and J by 5 bases; unmatched bases: 10. The chain's CDR3 is CASSPSTGGYDEQYF. The CDR3 nucleotides are TGCGCCAGCAGCCCCTCGACAGGGGGTTACGACGAGCAGTACTTC.

CDR3 sequence reads: CASRSPGQDIYGYTF. CDR3 bases: TGTGCCAGCAGATCTCCGGGACAGGACATCTATGGCTACACCTTC. The rearrangement joins TRBV5-5 to TRBJ1-2; 8 bases align to TRBD1. V lost 5 bases, J lost 4 bases, and 10 bases stayed unmatched. The germline V gene has CDR1 SGHKS and CDR2 YYEKEE (reference sequence). This CDR3 region has 15 residues. Using reference TRBV5-5 and TRBJ1-2 for the parts outside the CDR3, the full variable domain is DAGVTQSPTHLIKTRGQQVTLRCSPISGHKSVSWYQQVLGQGPQFIFQYYEKEERGRGNFPDRFSARQFPNYSSELNVNALLLGDSALYLCASRSPGQDIYGYTFGSGTRLTVV.

The chain employs TRBV11-2 and TRBJ1-2; 9 bases match TRBD1. With V trimmed by 4 bases and J by 8 bases, 8 bases remained unmatched. The germline V gene has CDR1 SGHAT and CDR2 FQNNGV. The CDR3 runs 14 residues. The DNA for the CDR3 is TGTGCCAGCAGCTCCAGGGACAGGGCGGGAGGCTACACCTTC. This codes for CASSSRDRAGGYTF. Supplemented by reference TRBV11-2 and TRBJ1-2, the full variable domain reads EAGVAQSPRYKIIEKRQSVAFWCNPISGHATLYWYQQILGQGPKLLIQFQNNGVVDDSQLPKDRFSAERLKGVDSTLKIQPAKLEDSAVYLCASSSRDRAGGYTFGSGTRLTVV.